This T cell receptor (beta chain) came from a study of blood T cells in healthy people across ages. Findings and limits, study-wide: PBMC samples, being unsorted, prevented any conclusive comparison of naive and antigen-experienced cells.

It was with a sample-barcoded 5' primer and a J-beta primer mix that a second PCR of roughly 7 to 12 cycles was run. CDR3-containing paired-end reads numbering at least 2.5 million came from each sample. TCRdb re-called the 5' RACE reads with MiXCR, one entry per CDR3 protein. This sample yields approximately 320,000 distinct CDR3 sequences, of which around 30% are seen a single time; around 29% belongs to the top ten. With respect to this clonotype: As yet, its antigen is unknown.

The CDR3 consists of 15 residues. CDR1 SGHRS and CDR2 YFSETQ come from the germline V gene. Healthy individuals of Caucasian origin from Russia, aged roughly 6 to 100, served as donors. Sequenced input: blood. This clonotype was sampled from a woman in her 70s in good health. This chain uses TRBV5-1 with TRBJ2-5; D may be TRBD1 or TRBD2 (5 bases each). Judging by the DNA end, TRBJ2-1 fits better; the J call may be wrong. The CDR3 DNA reads TGCGCCAGCAGCTTGATCGGGAAGCTTGGGGGTGAGCAGTTCTTC. Protein product: CASSLIGKLGGEQFF.